This TCR beta chain was obtained from a study of cytomegalovirus exposure and HLA in healthy donors. Study-level background: Per a later analysis, the approximately 700 first-cohort and 110 or so validation repertoires shared one platform. Findings of the study overall: Per published reports, the classifier diagnosed cytomegalovirus status with high specificity and sensitivity.

Measured with immunoSEQ multiplex PCR; TCRdb has only the in-frame clones, and not every one. This repertoire shows about 49,000 clones, approximately 93% found once; its top ten account for less than 9.5%. The CDR3 consists of 15 residues. Trimming removed 5 bases at V and 5 bases at J, with 18 bases between. Looked up from germline, CDR1 is MDHEN and CDR2 is SYDVKM. Remarks on this clone: Its cognate antigen is unknown.

This chain uses TRBV28 with TRBJ1-1; tentative D call: TRBD1 (5 bases). The specimen was PBMCs. The receptor was isolated from a young woman in good health and CMV-seropositive. CDR3 residues: CASSPAGVTGTEAFF. The CDR3 DNA reads TGTGCCAGCAGTCCAGCGGGGGTAACGGGGACTGAAGCTTTCTTT.